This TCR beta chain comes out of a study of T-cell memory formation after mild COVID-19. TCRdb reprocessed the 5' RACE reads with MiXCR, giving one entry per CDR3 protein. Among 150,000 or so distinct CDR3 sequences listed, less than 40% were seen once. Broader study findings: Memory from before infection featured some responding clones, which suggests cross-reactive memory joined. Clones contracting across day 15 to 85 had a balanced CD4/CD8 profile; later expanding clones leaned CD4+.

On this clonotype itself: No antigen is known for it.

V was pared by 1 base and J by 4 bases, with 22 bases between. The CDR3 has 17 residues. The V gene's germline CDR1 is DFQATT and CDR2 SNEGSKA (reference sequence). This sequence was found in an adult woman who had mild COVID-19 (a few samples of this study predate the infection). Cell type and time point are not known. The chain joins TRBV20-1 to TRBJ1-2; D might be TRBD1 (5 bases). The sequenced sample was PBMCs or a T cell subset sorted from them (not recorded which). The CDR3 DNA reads TGCAGTGCTAGAGTCACAACCGGGGCCGGGCTCCGCTATGGCTACACCTTC. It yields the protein CSARVTTGAGLRYGYTF.